A selection of T cell receptor beta chains follows, all from one sample in a study of control samples from healthy donors and cancer patients. Here immunoSEQ multiplex PCR was the method, and the copy in TCRdb shows in-frame clones only, minus some. The sample yields under 65,000 clones, around 87% seen once. Sequenced material: PBMCs. These receptors were taken from a woman aged 55-69 years with lung cancer. CDR3s include the opening cysteine and the closing phenylalanine or tryptophan. Each record gives: J gene, clone size, D gene, V gene, CDR3 DNA, CDR3 protein. D genes are given only for firm matches. Only part of the rows carry a size: once, few, many, or a class if the clone is expanded.

TRBJ2-7 - - TRBV7-6 TGTGCCAGCAGCTTAGCTGCGGCAGGGGGGGCCTCGTTTACCTACGAGCAGTACTTC CASSLAAAGGASFTYEQYF
TRBJ2-5 - TRBD1 TRBV5-1 TGCGCCAGCAGCACCGGACAGGGCCTAAGGGAGACCCAGTACTTC CASSTGQGLRETQYF
TRBJ1-1 once - TRBV10-3 TGTGCCATCAGAGGAGAAGTCGGGGCTGAAGCTTTCTTT CAIRGEVGAEAFF
TRBJ2-1 - - TRBV28 TGTGCCAGCAGTCCCCGCGCACAGGGTCCGTTCTTC CASSPRAQGPFF
TRBJ2-3 - - TRBV4-1 TGCGCCAGCAGCCAAGTAAGAGATACGCAGTATTTT CASSQVRDTQYF
TRBJ1-2 - - TRBV3-1/TRBV3-2 TGTGCCAGCAGCCACAGGGACACCTTCTATGGCTACACCTTC CASSHRDTFYGYTF
TRBJ2-3 - - TRBV12-3/TRBV12-4 TGTGCCAGCAGTTTACCAGGAACAGATACGCAGTATTTT CASSLPGTDTQYF
TRBJ2-2 - - TRBV19 TGTGCCAGTAGTATAGGGAGTAGAACACCCGGGGAGCTGTTTTTT CASSIGSRTPGELFF
TRBJ1-2 - - TRBV5-1 TGCGCCAGCAGCCAATCCGCGGTCCGACAGGCGAACTATGGCTACACCTTC CASSQSAVRQANYGYTF
TRBJ1-5 - - TRBV2 TGTGCCAGCAGTGAAGCGCTTCCGAGTCAGCCCCAGCATTTT CASSEALPSQPQHF
TRBJ2-2 - - TRBV24-1 TGTGCCACCAGTGCGGGTTTAGGGGCCTTTGGCACCGGGGAGCTGTTTTTT CATSAGLGAFGTGELFF
TRBJ2-7 - - TRBV5-5 TGTGCCAGCAGCTTGAGTGGCGGTCCCTACGAGCAGTACTTC CASSLSGGPYEQYF
TRBJ1-6 - - TRBV11-3 TGTGCCAGCAGCTTAACCGGTAGCTCCTATAATTCACCCCTCCACTTT CASSLTGSSYNSPLHF
TRBJ2-1 - TRBD1 TRBV28 TGTGCCAGCAGTTGGGACAGGCCCAGCGTGTTCTTC CASSWDRPSVFF
TRBJ2-2 - - TRBV3-1/TRBV3-2 TGTGCCAGCAGCCAAGATTCACAGGCCGCGAACACCGGGGAGCTGTTTTTT CASSQDSQAANTGELFF
TRBJ2-7 - - TRBV19 TGTGCCAGTAGTCGGTGGGCAGCGGACTACGAGCAGTACTTC CASSRWAADYEQYF
TRBJ2-7 - - TRBV11-2 TGTGCCAGCAGCTTGGCCCCCAGCTCCTACGAGCAGTACTTC CASSLAPSSYEQYF
TRBJ1-1 - - TRBV4-2 TGTGCCAGCAGCCAAGTTGTGGGGGGCCAATTGACTGAAGCTTTCTTT CASSQVVGGQLTEAFF
TRBJ1-1 - - TRBV11-3 TGTGCCAGCAGCTTCACAGGGTCGACGGAAGCTTTCTTT CASSFTGSTEAFF
TRBJ2-7 - - TRBV6-2/TRBV6-3 TGTGCCAGCAGTCTTTGGTACGAGCAGTACTTC CASSLWYEQYF
TRBJ1-1 - - TRBV28 TGTGCCAGCAGTTTGCTGGGGACTGAAGCTTTCTTT CASSLLGTEAFF
TRBJ1-1 - - TRBV29-1 TGCAGCGCTACCCAGGGGTTTGGAACTGAAGCTTTCTTT CSATQGFGTEAFF
TRBJ1-3 - - TRBV6-2/TRBV6-3 TGTGCCAGCAGTCGCAGCGCCTCTGGAAACACCATATATTTT CASSRSASGNTIYF
TRBJ2-1 - - TRBV28 TGTGCCAGCAGCTGGTACAATGAGCAGTTCTTC CASSWYNEQFF
TRBJ1-1 - - TRBV5-1 TGCGCCAGCAGCCCACAGCTGAACACTGAAGCTTTCTTT CASSPQLNTEAFF
TRBJ2-1 medium-sized TRBD1 TRBV4-1 TGCGCCAGCAGCCAGCCCGTAAGTACCGGGACAGCGAGATTGTGGGAGCAGTTCTTC CASSQPVSTGTARLWEQFF
TRBJ1-5 - TRBD1 TRBV18 TGTGCCAGCTCACCGGACAGGGGAAGCAATCAGCCCCAGCATTTT CASSPDRGSNQPQHF
TRBJ2-1 - TRBD2 TRBV6-4 TGTGCCAGCAGGGAGACTAGCGGGGGGGCAAATGAGCAGTTCTTC CASRETSGGANEQFF
TRBJ2-7 - - TRBV5-4 TGTGCCAGCAAACGCCAGGGAAGCTCCTACGAGCAGTACTTC CASKRQGSSYEQYF
TRBJ2-2 - - TRBV4-1 TGCGCCAGCAGCCACCCCTGGGCAGCCGCAGGAGGGGAGCTGTTTTTT CASSHPWAAAGGELFF
TRBJ2-7 - TRBD2 TRBV3-1/TRBV3-2 TGTGCCAGCAGCCCGGCCAGCTCGACTAGCGGGAGGGCCTGGTACGAGCAGTACTTC CASSPASSTSGRAWYEQYF
TRBJ1-1 - - TRBV7-9 TGTGCCAGCAGCCACGACAGAAGAACCACTGAAGCTTTCTTT CASSHDRRTTEAFF
TRBJ1-5 - TRBD1 TRBV19 TGTGCCAGTACAGGGACAGGGGGCCTTGGGCAGCCCCAGCATTTT CASTGTGGLGQPQHF
TRBJ2-2 - TRBD1 TRBV5-1 TGCGCCAGCAGCTTGACAGGGGGTACCGGGGAGCTGTTTTTT CASSLTGGTGELFF
TRBJ1-5 - TRBD1 TRBV28 TGTGCCAGCATTAGACAGGGATGGGAGCCCCAGCATTTT CASIRQGWEPQHF
TRBJ1-2 - - TRBV27 TGTGCCAGCAGTGCTACAGGGTCTGATTCTCTTGGCTACACCTTC CASSATGSDSLGYTF
TRBJ2-3 - TRBD2 TRBV2 TGTGCCAGCACCCCGGTGCTAGCGGCAGCAGATACGCAGTATTTT CASTPVLAAADTQYF
TRBJ1-1 - - TRBV10-3 TGTGCCATCAGCGCGGACAGTACCAACACTGAAGCTTTCTTT CAISADSTNTEAFF
TRBJ1-2 - TRBD1 TRBV28 TGTGCCAGCAGTACCCCGACAGGGTACTATGGCTACACCTTC CASSTPTGYYGYTF
TRBJ2-5 - - TRBV6-5 TGTGCCAGCAGAGTATTCGGGGGGCGGGAGACCCAGTACTTC CASRVFGGRETQYF
TRBJ2-5 few - TRBV6-4 TGTGCCAGCAGTAGAAGGGGCCGTGAGACCCAGTACTTC CASSRRGRETQYF
TRBJ2-1 - TRBD2 TRBV30 TGTGCCTGGAGGGGCAGGAGTCTAGCGGGGGGTGTCGGGAATGAGCAGTTCTTC CAWRGRSLAGGVGNEQFF
TRBJ2-7 - - TRBV11-2 TGTGCCAGCAGCTTTGGGGGATCCCGGGACATTACCTACGAGCAGTACTTC CASSFGGSRDITYEQYF
TRBJ1-1 once - TRBV6-5 TGTGCCAGCAGGGTGAACACTGAAGCTTTCTTT CASRVNTEAFF
TRBJ2-1 - TRBD2 TRBV11-2 TGTGCCAGCAGCTTCTCTAGCGGGGTCTACAATGAGCAGTTCTTC CASSFSSGVYNEQFF
TRBJ1-5 - - TRBV29-1 TGCAGCGTTGGAGGGCGCAATCAGCCCCAGCATTTT CSVGGRNQPQHF
TRBJ1-1 once - TRBV6-5 TGTGCCAGCAGCCGGGACCCCTTTTACAGTGAAGCTTTCTTT CASSRDPFYSEAFF
TRBJ1-2 - TRBD1 TRBV2 TGTGCCAGTGGCCTACAGGGGTTAAACTATGGCTACACCTTC CASGLQGLNYGYTF
TRBJ2-7 - - TRBV25-1 TGTGCCAGCAGTGAATATATTCCCGGAGGGAGGTCCTACGAGCAGTACTTC CASSEYIPGGRSYEQYF
TRBJ1-5 - - TRBV2 TGTGCCAGCAGTGAAACGGCAGGCTATCAGCCCCAGCATTTT CASSETAGYQPQHF
TRBJ1-1 - TRBD1 TRBV9 TGTGCCAGCAGCGCGGGGACAGGGATGAACACTGAAGCTTTCTTT CASSAGTGMNTEAFF
TRBJ1-5 - TRBD1 TRBV24-1 TGTGCCACTTCACGACAGGGGTTTAATCAGCCCCAGCATTTT CATSRQGFNQPQHF
TRBJ2-1 - TRBD2 TRBV30 TGTGCCTGGGAAGAGGGACTAGCGGGCAATGAGCAGTTCTTC CAWEEGLAGNEQFF
TRBJ1-3 - TRBD1 TRBV5-5 TGTGCCAGCAGCCCGGGGACAGCCAGCTACTCTGGAAACACCATATATTTT CASSPGTASYSGNTIYF
TRBJ1-5 - TRBD1 TRBV27 TGTGCCAGCAGTTCGCAACAGGGGGCAGGACAGCCCCAGCATTTT CASSSQQGAGQPQHF
TRBJ2-7 - TRBD2 TRBV18 TGTGCCAGCTCGTCCCGTCTAGCGGGAGCCTCCAACGAGCAGTACTTC CASSSRLAGASNEQYF